What follows describes a single TCR beta chain. Its cognate antigen is unknown. The entry originates in a study of Graves' ophthalmopathy and Graves' hyperthyroidism. CDR3 size: 14 residues. V lost 3 bases to trimming and J lost 1 base, with 10 bases between them. Germline CDR1 is LNHNV and CDR2 is YYDKDF (reference sequence). RNA transcripts provided the template for amplifying TCR beta CDR3 regions. Second-round multiplex PCR came after a first-round RT-PCR that employed HTBI primers. TCRdb reprocessed the multiplex PCR reads with MiXCR, giving one entry per CDR3 protein. The profile shows roughly 1.1 million distinct CDR3 sequences, 35% to 40% of them singletons. Study-wide points: Blood shared most expanded thyroid clonotypes above 0.001 frequency.

Sequences were obtained from peripheral blood or thyroid tissue (not recorded which). J is TRBJ2-7 and V is TRBV15; no firm D call. This sequence was found in an adult man with Graves' hyperthyroidism. The CDR3 sequence: CATSSYIGSYEQYF. Written as DNA, the CDR3 is TGTGCCACCAGCAGTTACATAGGGTCCTACGAGCAGTACTTC.